A single sample gave rise to the 14 T cell receptor beta chains below, sequenced in a study of Ad26.COV2.S vaccination and SARS-CoV-2 variants (dated by TCRdb to the early 2020s). What the treatment or condition label conveys for this sample: over 15 received Ad26.COV2.S at low or high dose, single or two shots; roughly 5 received placebo; per-sample allocation not given. For vaccine and placebo recipients, repertoires were sequenced using samples collected on day 63 after the first injection. The library was prepared using the immunoSEQ multiplex PCR assay. TCRdb mirrors the immuneACCESS table, restricted to in-frame sequences. Some clones are absent from its copies; in checked studies, under half trace to an unresolved V gene, and the reason for the others is unknown. The sample has about 400,000 clones on record, around 82% of them singletons. In total, the top ten clones hold around 7.4% of the sample.

The sample here was peripheral blood, taken in a trial of Ad26.COV2.S vaccine versus placebo. These receptors were collected from a person aged 18-65 years who received the Ad26.COV2.S COVID-19 vaccine or a placebo.

The rearrangement uses TRBV6-4 and TRBJ2-2; 11 bases align to TRBD2. V lost 7 bases, J lost 0 bases, and 13 bases stayed unmatched. The CDR3 length is 19 residues. CDR1 and CDR2 from the germline V gene are MRHNA and SNTAGT. DNA for the CDR3: TGTGCCAGCACTAAGAGGACTAGCGGGCGACAGACGAACACCGGGGAGCTGTTTTTT. It specifies CASTKRTSGRQTNTGELFF.

V usage is TRBV5-4 and J usage is TRBJ2-3; 15 bases line up with TRBD2. The CDR3 has 17 amino acids. J gave up 0 bases and V 7 bases, and 6 bases lay outside the gene matches. From germline, CDR1 is SGHNT and CDR2 YYREEE (reference sequence). CDR3 DNA sequence: TGTGCCAGCGGAGGACTAGCGGGGGGGTCTAGCACAGATACGCAGTATTTT. Protein product: CASGGLAGGSSTDTQYF.

The chain uses TRBV3-1 (or the pseudogene TRBV3-2) and TRBJ2-1, with 12 bases that match TRBD2. Germline-derived CDR1 and CDR2 are LGHDT and YNNKEL (reference sequence). With 4 bases clipped from V and 8 bases from J, the junction kept 9 bases outside the gene matches. The length of the CDR3 is 16 residues. In nucleotides, the CDR3 is TGTGCCAGCAGCCGTGGACTAGCGGGGCCCAGGGATGAGCAGTTCTTC. It translates to CASSRGLAGPRDEQFF.

Written as DNA, the CDR3 is TGTGCCACCAGCAGAGACTGGTCGGGGACCCAGTACTTC. Protein sequence: CATSRDWSGTQYF. The V and J genes are TRBV15 and TRBJ2-5; unclear D gene. The CDR3 loop spans 13 amino acids. Germline V gene data show CDR1 as LNHNV and CDR2 as YYDKDF (reference sequence). V lost 0 bases to trimming and J lost 7 bases, with 9 bases between them.

The chain employs TRBV25-1 and TRBJ2-3; D is tentatively TRBD1 or TRBD2 (5 bases each). Germline assignment: CDR1 MGHDK and CDR2 SYGVNS. The V end lost 8 bases, the J end lost 6 bases, and 15 bases lay between the germline ends. CDR3 size: 13 residues. The CDR3, as DNA: TGTGCCAGCCTCGTCCCTGAGGGGGATACGCAGTATTTT. Its translation: CASLVPEGDTQYF.

The rearrangement uses TRBV29-1 and TRBJ2-1, with 13 bases fitting TRBD2. The J segment lost 4 bases and the V segment lost 6 bases, leaving 12 bases of the junction unmatched. The CDR3 runs 17 residues. CDR1 is SQVTM and CDR2 is ANQGSEA in the germline V gene. This CDR3 reads CSVGGLAGRREYNEQFF. The CDR3 DNA reads as TGCAGCGTGGGGGGACTAGCGGGGAGGCGTGAGTACAATGAGCAGTTCTTC.

V usage is TRBV5-1 and J usage is TRBJ2-5; 8 nucleotides match TRBD1. Looked up from germline, CDR1 is SGHRS and CDR2 is YFSETQ. The J segment lost 1 base and the V segment lost 4 bases, leaving 3 bases of the junction unmatched. The CDR3 is 14 residues long. The CDR3 loop is CASSRDRTQETQYF. CDR3 nucleotides: TGCGCCAGCAGCCGGGACAGGACCCAAGAGACCCAGTACTTC.

This clone was counted once. The same CDR3 also results from other DNA sequences found in this sample. The CDR3 is CASSIRGGNQPQHF. The DNA for the CDR3 is TGTGCCAGTAGTATTAGGGGGGGCAATCAGCCCCAGCATTTT. V and J are TRBV19 and TRBJ1-5; D might be TRBD1 (6 bases). With 3 bases removed from V and 2 bases from J, the gap between germline ends came to 8 bases. This CDR3 contains 14 residues. CDR1 and CDR2 from the germline V gene are LNHDA and SQIVND (reference sequence).

This clone was counted once. The rearrangement joins TRBV5-1 to TRBJ2-3; the match to TRBD2 covers 8 bases. Germline CDR1 reads SGHRS; CDR2 reads YFSETQ. V lost 4 bases to trimming and J lost 4 bases; unmatched junction nucleotides: 8. The CDR3 runs 15 residues. The CDR3 spells CASSRGGAEADTQYF. The CDR3 nucleotides are TGCGCCAGCAGCCGGGGGGGCGCTGAGGCAGATACGCAGTATTTT. The full variable domain, rest sourced from reference TRBV5-1 and TRBJ2-3, is KAGVTQTPRYLIKTRGQQVTLSCSPISGHRSVSWYQQTPGQGLQFLFEYFSETQRNKGNFPGRFSGRQFSNSRSEMNVSTLELGDSALYLCASSRGGAEADTQYFGPGTRLTVL.

The genes are TRBV5-5 and TRBJ1-2, with TRBD1 matching 10 bases. Germline trimming cut 6 bases from V and 7 bases from J; bases unmatched to any gene: 18. The germline gives CDR1 SGHKS, CDR2 YYEKEE (reference sequence). The CDR3 runs 17 residues. Written as DNA, the CDR3 is TGTGCCAGCACCATAGGACAGGGGGTGTCCGGAAGCGGTGGCTACACCTTC. Protein sequence: CASTIGQGVSGSGGYTF.

The V gene is TRBV5-8, the J gene TRBJ2-7, with 9 bases aligning to TRBD1. The CDR3 is 15 amino acids. V was pared by 1 base and J by 3 bases, with 5 bases of the junction left unmatched. Looked up from germline, CDR1 is SGHTS and CDR2 is YDEGEE. The CDR3: CASSLLGTGSYEQYF. CDR3 in DNA: TGTGCCAGCAGCTTGTTAGGGACAGGGAGCTACGAGCAGTACTTC.

This clone was picked up one time. V and J are TRBV3-1 (or the pseudogene TRBV3-2) and TRBJ1-1; D call uncertain. The CDR3 contains 11 residues. Germline V gene sequence: CDR1 LGHDT, CDR2 YNNKEL (reference sequence). V shed 2 bases and J shed 9 bases, with 7 bases lying between them. CDR3 in amino acids: CASSQLNKAFF. The CDR3 DNA follows: TGTGCCAGCAGCCAATTAAATAAAGCTTTCTTT.

The genes are TRBV9 and TRBJ1-3, with D perhaps matching TRBD1 (5 bases). Deletions cut 4 bases from V and 3 bases from J, with 8 bases between. Germline CDR1 SGDLS, CDR2 YYNGEE. This CDR3 is 13 amino acids long. The CDR3 protein is CASSLRGGNTIYF. Written as DNA, the CDR3 is TGTGCCAGCAGCTTAAGGGGTGGAAACACCATATATTTT.

This rearrangement joins TRBV5-1 to TRBJ1-1, with a weak D call TRBD1 (6 bases). Germline values: CDR1 SGHRS, CDR2 YFSETQ. This CDR3 is built from 14 residues. Trimming cost V 4 bases and J 2 bases, with 12 bases left between them. CDR3 bases: TGCGCCAGCAGCCTAGGGGGGTTCAACACTGAAGCTTTCTTT. It specifies CASSLGGFNTEAFF.